What follows are 5 T cell receptor beta chains derived from one specimen sequenced in a study of liver allograft versus peripheral blood T cells. At the level of the study: The study compared liver allograft T cell receptor repertoires against peripheral blood repertoires of liver transplant recipients.

In TCRdb, the reads were re-called with MiXCR into one record per CDR3 protein. The table for this sample gives 60 to 70 distinct CDR3 sequences. The receptor source for this set is a human patient who had a liver transplant. The T cells may partly be graft donor cells.

In this sample, this clonotype is hyperexpanded. This sequence joins TRBV7-2 and TRBJ2-7; D might be TRBD2 (6 bases). Germline lookup yields CDR1 SGHTA and CDR2 FQGNSA. Trimming shortened V by 6 bases and J by 3 bases, and 15 bases separated the two germline ends. This CDR3 is 14 amino acids long. CDR3 DNA: TGTGCCAGCAGTCCCGGGCGGGGATACTACGAGCAGTACTTC. Encoded protein: CASSPGRGYYEQYF.

By sample fraction, this clonotype is large (0.1 to 1%). This chain links TRBV11-2 with TRBJ2-7, with 10 bases matching TRBD2. V shed 5 bases and J 6 bases; nucleotides not matched to a gene: 7. Germline V lookup: CDR1 SGHAT, CDR2 FQNNGV. The CDR3 is made up of 14 amino acids. The CDR3 is CASSPHSGGPEQYF. The CDR3 nucleotides read TGTGCCAGCAGCCCGCATAGCGGGGGGCCCGAGCAGTACTTC.

This clonotype counts as hyperexpanded (1% or more). V is TRBV12-3 or TRBV12-4 and J is TRBJ1-1; D perhaps matches TRBD1 (5 bases). The ends were cut back, 5 bases at V and 7 bases at J, with 8 bases in the middle. The CDR3 runs to 11 residues. CDR3 DNA: TGTGCCAGCAGTCGCGGGGGTGAAGCTTTCTTT. It yields the protein CASSRGGEAFF.

Note on this clonotype: A read error is possible here, since a much larger clone lies one base away. The chain combines TRBV3-1 with TRBJ2-7; D is possibly TRBD1 or TRBD2 (5 bases each). Per the germline V gene, CDR1 is LGHDT and CDR2 is YNNKEL (reference sequence). V lost 5 bases and J lost 0, with 11 bases in between. The CDR3 is 14 residues long. The CDR3 coding sequence is TGTGCCAGCAGCTTTCGGGACCTCTCCTACGAGCAGTACTTC. It codes for CASSFRDLSYEQYF.

By share of the sample, this clonotype is large (0.1 to 1%). This chain uses TRBV19 with TRBJ2-3, with 11 bases identical to TRBD1. V lost 7 bases to trimming and J lost 0 bases; unmatched junction nucleotides: 24. CDR1 is LNHDA, CDR2 SQIVND, per germline (reference sequence). The CDR3 is 22 amino acids. For the CDR3, the DNA is TGTGCCAGTACTCCAAAAAGGGGATATCGGGACAGGGGGGATTATAGCACAGATACGCAGTATTTT. It specifies CASTPKRGYRDRGDYSTDTQYF.